This T cell receptor beta chain was identified in a study of T cells after somatic rescue of genetic block. CDR3 length: 15 amino acids. Germline CDR1 and CDR2: MNHNY and SVGAGI (reference sequence). Profiling relied on immunoSEQ multiplex PCR, and the TCRdb table lists in-frame clones only, not all of them. The sample has under 150,000 clones, about 89% seen once. The sequence was collected from a woman aged 18 to 35. Sequenced: peripheral blood mononuclear cells (PBMCs). The chain is built from TRBV6-6 and TRBJ2-5; D may be TRBD1 (6 bases). The tail of the sequence fits TRBJ2-7 better, so the J call may be wrong. The CDR3 bases are TGTGCCAGCAGTTACTCGGACAGACGCTCCTACGAGCAGTACTTC. As protein: CASSYSDRRSYEQYF.